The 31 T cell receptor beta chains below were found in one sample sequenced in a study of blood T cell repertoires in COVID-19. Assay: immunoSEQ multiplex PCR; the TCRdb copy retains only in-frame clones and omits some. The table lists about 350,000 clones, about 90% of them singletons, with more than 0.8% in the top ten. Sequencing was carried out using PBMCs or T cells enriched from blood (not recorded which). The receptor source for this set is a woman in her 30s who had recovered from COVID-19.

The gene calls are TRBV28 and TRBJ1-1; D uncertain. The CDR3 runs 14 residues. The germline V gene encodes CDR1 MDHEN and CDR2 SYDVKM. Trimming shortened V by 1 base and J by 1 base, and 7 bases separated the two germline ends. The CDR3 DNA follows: TGTGCCAGCAGTTTATCCAGGTCGAACACTGAAGCTTTCTTT. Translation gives CASSLSRSNTEAFF.

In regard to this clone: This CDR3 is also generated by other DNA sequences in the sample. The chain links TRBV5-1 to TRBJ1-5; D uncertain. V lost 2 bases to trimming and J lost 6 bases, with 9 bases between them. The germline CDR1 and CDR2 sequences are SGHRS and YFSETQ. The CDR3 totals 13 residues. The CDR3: CASSLEGGQPQHF. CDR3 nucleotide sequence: TGCGCCAGCAGCTTAGAGGGAGGTCAGCCCCAGCATTTT. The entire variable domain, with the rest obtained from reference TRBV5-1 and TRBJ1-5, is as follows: KAGVTQTPRYLIKTRGQQVTLSCSPISGHRSVSWYQQTPGQGLQFLFEYFSETQRNKGNFPGRFSGRQFSNSRSEMNVSTLELGDSALYLCASSLEGGQPQHFGDGTRLSIL.

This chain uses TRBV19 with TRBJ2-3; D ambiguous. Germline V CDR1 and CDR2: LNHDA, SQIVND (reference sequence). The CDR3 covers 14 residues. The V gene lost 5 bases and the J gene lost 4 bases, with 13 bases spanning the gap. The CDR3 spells CASSYTIPPDTQYF. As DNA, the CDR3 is TGTGCCAGTAGTTACACGATTCCCCCAGATACGCAGTATTTT. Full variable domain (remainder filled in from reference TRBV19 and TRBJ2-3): DGGITQSPKYLFRKEGQNVTLSCEQNLNHDAMYWYRQDPGQGLRLIYYSQIVNDFQKGDIAEGYSVSREKKESFPLTVTSAQKNPTAFYLCASSYTIPPDTQYFGPGTRLTVL.

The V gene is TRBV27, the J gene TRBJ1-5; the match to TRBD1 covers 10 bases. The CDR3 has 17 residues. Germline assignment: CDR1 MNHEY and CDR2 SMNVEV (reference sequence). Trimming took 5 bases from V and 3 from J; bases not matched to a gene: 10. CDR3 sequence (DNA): TGTGCCAGCAGTCCCCTGACCGGGACAGGGGACAATCAGCCCCAGCATTTT. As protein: CASSPLTGTGDNQPQHF.

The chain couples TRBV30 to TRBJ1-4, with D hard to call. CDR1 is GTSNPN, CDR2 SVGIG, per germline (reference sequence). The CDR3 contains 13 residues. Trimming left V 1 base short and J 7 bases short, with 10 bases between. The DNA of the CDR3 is TGTGCCTGGAGTGGGAGGGCAGGTGAAAAACTGTTTTTT. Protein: CAWSGRAGEKLFF. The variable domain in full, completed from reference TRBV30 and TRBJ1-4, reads SQTIHQWPATLVQPVGSPLSLECTVEGTSNPNLYWYRQAAGRGLQLLFYSVGIGQISSEVPQNLSASRPQDRQFILSSKKLLLSDSGFYLCAWSGRAGEKLFFGSGTQLSVL.

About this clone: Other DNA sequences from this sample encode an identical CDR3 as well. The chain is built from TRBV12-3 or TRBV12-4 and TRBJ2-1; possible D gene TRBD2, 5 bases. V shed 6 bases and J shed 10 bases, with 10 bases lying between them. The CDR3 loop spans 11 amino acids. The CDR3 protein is CASSRTGEQFF. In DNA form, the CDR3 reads TGTGCCAGCAGCCGTACGGGGGAGCAGTTCTTC.

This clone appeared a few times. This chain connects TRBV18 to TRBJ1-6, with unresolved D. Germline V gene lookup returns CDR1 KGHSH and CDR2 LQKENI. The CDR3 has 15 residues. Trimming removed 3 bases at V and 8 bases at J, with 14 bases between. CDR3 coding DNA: TGTGCCAGCTCACCCCTGGAGACGTCATATTCACCCCTCCACTTT. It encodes CASSPLETSYSPLHF.

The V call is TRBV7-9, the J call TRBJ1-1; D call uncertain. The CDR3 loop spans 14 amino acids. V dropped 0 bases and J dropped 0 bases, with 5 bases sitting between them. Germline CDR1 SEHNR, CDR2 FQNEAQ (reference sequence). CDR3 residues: CASSLAGLNTEAFF. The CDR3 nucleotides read TGTGCCAGCAGCTTAGCGGGCCTGAACACTGAAGCTTTCTTT.

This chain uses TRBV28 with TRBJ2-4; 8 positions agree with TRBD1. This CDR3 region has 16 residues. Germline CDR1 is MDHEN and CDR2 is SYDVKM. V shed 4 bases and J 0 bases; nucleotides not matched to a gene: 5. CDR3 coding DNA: TGTGCCAGCAGTTCCCGACAGGGGAGAGCCAAAAACATTCAGTACTTC. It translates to CASSSRQGRAKNIQYF. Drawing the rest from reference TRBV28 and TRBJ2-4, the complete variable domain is DVKVTQSSRYLVKRTGEKVFLECVQDMDHENMFWYRQDPGLGLRLIYFSYDVKMKEKGDIPEGYSVSREKKERFSLILESASTNQTSMYLCASSSRQGRAKNIQYFGAGTRLSVL.

The CDR3, as DNA: TGCAGTGCTAGTTCCCCAGGAAAGCAGTTCTTC. It is translated as CSASSPGKQFF. The V and J genes are TRBV20-1 and TRBJ2-1; D is unresolved. The length of the CDR3 is 11 residues. Germline V gene lookup returns CDR1 DFQATT and CDR2 SNEGSKA (reference sequence). Trimming removed 3 bases at V and 11 bases at J, with 11 bases between.

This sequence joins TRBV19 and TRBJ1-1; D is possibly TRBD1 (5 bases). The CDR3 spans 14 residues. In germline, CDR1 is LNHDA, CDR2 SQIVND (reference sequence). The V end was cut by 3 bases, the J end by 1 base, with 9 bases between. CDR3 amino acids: CASSIDSKNTEAFF. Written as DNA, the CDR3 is TGTGCCAGTAGTATCGACAGCAAGAACACTGAAGCTTTCTTT.

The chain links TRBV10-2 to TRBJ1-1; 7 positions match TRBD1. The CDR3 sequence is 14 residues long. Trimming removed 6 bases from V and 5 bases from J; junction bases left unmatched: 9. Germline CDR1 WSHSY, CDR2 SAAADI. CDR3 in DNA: TGCGCCAGCAGGAGACAGGGCGTCGGGACTGAAGCTTTCTTT. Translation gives CASRRQGVGTEAFF.

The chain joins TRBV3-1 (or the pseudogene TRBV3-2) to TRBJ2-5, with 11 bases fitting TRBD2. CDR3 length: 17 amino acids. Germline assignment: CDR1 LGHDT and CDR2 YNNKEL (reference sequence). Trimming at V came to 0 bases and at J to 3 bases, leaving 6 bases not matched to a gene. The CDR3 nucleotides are TGTGCCAGCAGCCAAGAGACCGGGACTAGCGGTAAAGAGACCCAGTACTTC. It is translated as CASSQETGTSGKETQYF.

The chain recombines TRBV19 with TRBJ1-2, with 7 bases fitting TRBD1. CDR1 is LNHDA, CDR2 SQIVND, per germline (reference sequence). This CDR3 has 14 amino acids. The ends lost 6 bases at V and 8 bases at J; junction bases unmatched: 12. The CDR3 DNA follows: TGTGCCAGTAGCCCTTCCACGACAGGGAACGGCTACACCTTC. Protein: CASSPSTTGNGYTF.

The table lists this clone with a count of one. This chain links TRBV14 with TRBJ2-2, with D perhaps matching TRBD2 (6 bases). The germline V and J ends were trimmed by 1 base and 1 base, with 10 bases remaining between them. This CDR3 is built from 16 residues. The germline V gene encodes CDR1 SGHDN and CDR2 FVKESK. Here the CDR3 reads CASSQVAGLNTGELFF. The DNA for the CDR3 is TGTGCCAGCAGCCAAGTCGCGGGGCTGAACACCGGGGAGCTGTTTTTT.

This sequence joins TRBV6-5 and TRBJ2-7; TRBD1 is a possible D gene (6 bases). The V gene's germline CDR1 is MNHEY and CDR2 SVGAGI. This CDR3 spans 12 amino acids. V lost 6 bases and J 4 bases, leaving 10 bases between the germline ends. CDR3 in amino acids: CASSFQGYEQYF. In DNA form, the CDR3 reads TGTGCCAGCAGCTTCCAGGGGTACGAGCAGTACTTC.

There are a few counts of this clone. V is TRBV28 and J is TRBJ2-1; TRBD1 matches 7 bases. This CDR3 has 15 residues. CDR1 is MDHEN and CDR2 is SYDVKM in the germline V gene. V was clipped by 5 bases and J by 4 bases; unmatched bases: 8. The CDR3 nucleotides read TGTGCCAGCAGTCCCACGGGACAGCCGTACAATGAGCAGTTCTTC. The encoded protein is CASSPTGQPYNEQFF.

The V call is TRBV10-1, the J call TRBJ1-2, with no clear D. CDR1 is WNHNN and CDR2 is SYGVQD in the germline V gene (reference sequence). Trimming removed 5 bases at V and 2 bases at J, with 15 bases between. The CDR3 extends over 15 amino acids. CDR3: CASSTAGRYNYGYTF. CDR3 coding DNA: TGCGCCAGCAGTACTGCGGGAAGGTACAACTATGGCTACACCTTC.

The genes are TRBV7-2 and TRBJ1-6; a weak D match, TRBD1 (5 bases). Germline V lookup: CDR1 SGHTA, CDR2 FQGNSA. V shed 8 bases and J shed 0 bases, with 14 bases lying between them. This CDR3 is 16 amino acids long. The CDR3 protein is CASGQQASSYNSPLHF. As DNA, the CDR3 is TGTGCCAGCGGACAACAGGCTAGCTCCTATAATTCACCCCTCCACTTT.

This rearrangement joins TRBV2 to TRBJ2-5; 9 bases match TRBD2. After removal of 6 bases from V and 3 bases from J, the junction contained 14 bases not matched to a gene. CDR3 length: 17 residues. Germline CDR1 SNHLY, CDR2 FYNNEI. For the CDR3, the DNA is TGTGCCAGCAGCGCACGTAGCGGGGGACCACGGGAAGAGACCCAGTACTTC. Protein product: CASSARSGGPREETQYF.

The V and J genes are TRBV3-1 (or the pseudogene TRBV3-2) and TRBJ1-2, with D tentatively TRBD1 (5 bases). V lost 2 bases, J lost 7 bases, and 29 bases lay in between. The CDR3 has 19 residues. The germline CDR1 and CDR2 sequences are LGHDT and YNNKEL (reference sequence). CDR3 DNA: TGTGCCAGCAGCCAACCCGGGCGGGACCGCTCCGGGACTCTACTTGGCTACACCTTC. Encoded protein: CASSQPGRDRSGTLLGYTF.

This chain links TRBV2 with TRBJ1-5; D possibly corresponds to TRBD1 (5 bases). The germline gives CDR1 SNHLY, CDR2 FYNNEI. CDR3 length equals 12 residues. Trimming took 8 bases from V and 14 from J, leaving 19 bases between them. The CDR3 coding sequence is TGTGCCAGCTATGAGGGTTGGGGGGAAAAGCATTTT. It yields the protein CASYEGWGEKHF.

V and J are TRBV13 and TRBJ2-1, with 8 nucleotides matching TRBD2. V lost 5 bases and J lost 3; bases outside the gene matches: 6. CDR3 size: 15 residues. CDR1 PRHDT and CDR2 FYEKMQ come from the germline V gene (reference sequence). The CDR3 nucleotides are TGTGCCAGCAGCCATAGCGGGATCCACTACAATGAGCAGTTCTTC. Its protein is CASSHSGIHYNEQFF.

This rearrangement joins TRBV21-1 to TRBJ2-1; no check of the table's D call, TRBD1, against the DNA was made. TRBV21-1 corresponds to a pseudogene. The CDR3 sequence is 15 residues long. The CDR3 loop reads CASSRVLFRGGEQFF. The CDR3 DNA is TGTGCCAGCAGCAGGGTTCTCTTCAGGGGTGGTGAGCAGTTCTTC.

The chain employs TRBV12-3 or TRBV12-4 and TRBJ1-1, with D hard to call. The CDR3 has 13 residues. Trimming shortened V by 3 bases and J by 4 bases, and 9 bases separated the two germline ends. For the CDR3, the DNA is TGTGCCAGCAGTTTGGGAGGGCCCACTGAAGCTTTCTTT. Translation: CASSLGGPTEAFF.

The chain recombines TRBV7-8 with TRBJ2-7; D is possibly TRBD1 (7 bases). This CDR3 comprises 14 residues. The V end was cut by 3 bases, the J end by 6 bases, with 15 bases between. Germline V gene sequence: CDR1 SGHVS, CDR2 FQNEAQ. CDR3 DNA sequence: TGTGCCAGCAGCTTCCGGGTGCAGGGGGGCGAGCAGTACTTC. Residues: CASSFRVQGGEQYF. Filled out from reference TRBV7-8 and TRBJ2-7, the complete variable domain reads GAGVSQSPRYKVAKRGQDVALRCDPISGHVSLFWYQQALGQGPEFLTYFQNEAQLDKSGLPSDRFFAERPEGSVSTLKIQRTQQEDSAVYLCASSFRVQGGEQYFGPGTRLTVT.

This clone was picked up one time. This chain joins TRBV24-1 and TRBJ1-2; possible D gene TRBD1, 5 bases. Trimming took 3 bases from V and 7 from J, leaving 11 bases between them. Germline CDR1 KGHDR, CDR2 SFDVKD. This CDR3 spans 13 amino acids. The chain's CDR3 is CATSDVTAGGYTF. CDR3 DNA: TGTGCCACCAGTGATGTGACAGCGGGTGGCTACACCTTC.

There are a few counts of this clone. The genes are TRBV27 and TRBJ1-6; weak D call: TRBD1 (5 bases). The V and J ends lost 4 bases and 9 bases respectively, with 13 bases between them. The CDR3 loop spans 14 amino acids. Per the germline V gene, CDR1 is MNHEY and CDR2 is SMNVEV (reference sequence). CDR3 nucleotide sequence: TGTGCCAGCAGTTATCTGGCCAGGGTTTCACCCCTCCACTTT. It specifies CASSYLARVSPLHF.

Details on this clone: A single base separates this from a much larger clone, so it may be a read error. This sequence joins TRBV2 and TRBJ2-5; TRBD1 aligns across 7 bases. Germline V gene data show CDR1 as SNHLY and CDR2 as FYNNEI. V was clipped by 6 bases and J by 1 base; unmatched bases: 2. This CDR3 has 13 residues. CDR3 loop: CASRRDSQETQYF. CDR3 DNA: TGTGCCAGCAGGAGGGACAGCCAAGAGACCCAGTACTTC. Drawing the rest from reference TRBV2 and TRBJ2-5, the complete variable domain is EPEVTQTPSHQVTQMGQEVILRCVPISNHLYFYWYRQILGQKVEFLVSFYNNEISEKSEIFDDQFSVERPDGSNFTLKIRSTKLEDSAMYFCASRRDSQETQYFGPGTRLLVL.

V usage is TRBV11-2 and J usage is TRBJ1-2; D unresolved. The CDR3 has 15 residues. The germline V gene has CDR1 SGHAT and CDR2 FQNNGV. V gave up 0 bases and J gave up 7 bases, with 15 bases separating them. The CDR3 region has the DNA TGTGCCAGCAGCTTAGATAGGCCGCGGGGATCTGGCTACACCTTC. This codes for CASSLDRPRGSGYTF.

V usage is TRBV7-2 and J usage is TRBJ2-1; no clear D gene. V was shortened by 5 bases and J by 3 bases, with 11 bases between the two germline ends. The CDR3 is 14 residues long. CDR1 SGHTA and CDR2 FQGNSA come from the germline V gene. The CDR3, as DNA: TGTGCCAGCAGCCCACGGGTAGACTACAATGAGCAGTTCTTC. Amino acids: CASSPRVDYNEQFF. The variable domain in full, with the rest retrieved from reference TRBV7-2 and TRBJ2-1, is GAGVSQSPSNKVTEKGKDVELRCDPISGHTALYWYRQSLGQGLEFLIYFQGNSAPDKSGLPSDRFSAERTGGSVSTLTIQRTQQEDSAVYLCASSPRVDYNEQFFGPGTRLTVL.